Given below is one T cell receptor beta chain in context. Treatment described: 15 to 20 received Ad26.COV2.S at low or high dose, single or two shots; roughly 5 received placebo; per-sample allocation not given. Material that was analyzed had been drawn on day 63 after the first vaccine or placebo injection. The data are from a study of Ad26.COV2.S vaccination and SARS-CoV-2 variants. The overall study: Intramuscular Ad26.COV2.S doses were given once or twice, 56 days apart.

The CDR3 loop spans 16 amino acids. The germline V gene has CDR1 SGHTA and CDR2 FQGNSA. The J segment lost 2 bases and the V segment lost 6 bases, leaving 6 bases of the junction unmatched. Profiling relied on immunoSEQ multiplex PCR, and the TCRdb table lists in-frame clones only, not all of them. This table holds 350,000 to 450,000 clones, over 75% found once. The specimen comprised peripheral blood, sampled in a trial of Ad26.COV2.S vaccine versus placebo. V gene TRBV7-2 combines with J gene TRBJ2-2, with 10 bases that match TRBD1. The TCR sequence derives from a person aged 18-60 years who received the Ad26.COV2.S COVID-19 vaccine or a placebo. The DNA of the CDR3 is TGTGCCAGCAGGGCGGGACAGGGGCTCAACACCGGGGAGCTGTTTTTT. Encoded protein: CASRAGQGLNTGELFF.